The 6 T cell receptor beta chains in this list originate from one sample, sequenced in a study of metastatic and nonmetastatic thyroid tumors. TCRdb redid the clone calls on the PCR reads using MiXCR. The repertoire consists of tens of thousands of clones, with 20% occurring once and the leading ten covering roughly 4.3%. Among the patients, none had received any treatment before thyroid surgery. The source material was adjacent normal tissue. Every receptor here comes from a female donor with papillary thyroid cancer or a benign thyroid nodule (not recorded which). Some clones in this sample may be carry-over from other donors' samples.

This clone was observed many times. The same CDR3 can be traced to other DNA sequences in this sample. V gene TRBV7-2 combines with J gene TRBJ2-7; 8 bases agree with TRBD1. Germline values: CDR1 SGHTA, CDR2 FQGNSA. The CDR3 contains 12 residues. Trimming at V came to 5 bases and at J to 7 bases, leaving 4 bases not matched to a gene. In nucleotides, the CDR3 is TGTGCCAGCAGCCCAGGACAGGGAGAGCAGTACTTC. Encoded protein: CASSPGQGEQYF.

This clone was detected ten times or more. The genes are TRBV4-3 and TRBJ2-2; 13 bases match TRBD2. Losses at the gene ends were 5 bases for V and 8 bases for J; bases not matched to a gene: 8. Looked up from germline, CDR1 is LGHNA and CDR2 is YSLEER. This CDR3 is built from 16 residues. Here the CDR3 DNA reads TGCGCCAGCAGCTCTGGACTAGCGGGAGTAATTGGGGAGCTGTTTTTT. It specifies CASSSGLAGVIGELFF.

The CDR3 nucleotides read TGTGCCAGCAGCTTAGCGGCGCACACAGATACGCAGTATTTT. This encodes CASSLAAHTDTQYF. The chain recombines TRBV7-2 with TRBJ2-3, with D hard to call. CDR3 length: 14 residues. Trimming pared 0 bases from V and 2 bases from J, leaving 6 bases between. In germline, CDR1 is SGHTA, CDR2 FQGNSA. Full variable domain (outside the CDR3, taken from reference TRBV7-2 and TRBJ2-3): GAGVSQSPSNKVTEKGKDVELRCDPISGHTALYWYRQSLGQGLEFLIYFQGNSAPDKSGLPSDRFSAERTGGSVSTLTIQRTQQEDSAVYLCASSLAAHTDTQYFGPGTRLTVL.

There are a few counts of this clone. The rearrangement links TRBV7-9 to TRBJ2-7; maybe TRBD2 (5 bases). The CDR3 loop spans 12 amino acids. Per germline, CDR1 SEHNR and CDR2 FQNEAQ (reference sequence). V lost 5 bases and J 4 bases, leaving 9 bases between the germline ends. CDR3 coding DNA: TGTGCCAGCAGCGGACTCGCATACGAGCAGTACTTC. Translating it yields CASSGLAYEQYF.

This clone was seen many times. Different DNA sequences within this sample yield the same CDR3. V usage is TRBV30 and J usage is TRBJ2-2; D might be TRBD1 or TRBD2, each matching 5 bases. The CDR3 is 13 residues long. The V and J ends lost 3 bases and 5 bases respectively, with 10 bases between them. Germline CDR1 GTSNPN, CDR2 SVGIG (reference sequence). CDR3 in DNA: TGTGCCTGGAGCGGGGACGTGACCGGGGAGCTGTTTTTT. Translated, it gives CAWSGDVTGELFF.

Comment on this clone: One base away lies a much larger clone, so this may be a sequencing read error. Written as DNA, the CDR3 is TGTGCCAGCTCACGACCGGCGGGAGGGTTTCAAGAGACCCAGTACTTC. Translating it yields CASSRPAGGFQETQYF. The chain couples TRBV18 to TRBJ2-5, with 9 bases matching TRBD2. This CDR3 has 16 residues. The J segment lost 2 bases and the V segment lost 4 bases, leaving 8 bases of the junction unmatched. Germline CDR1 is KGHSH and CDR2 is LQKENI.